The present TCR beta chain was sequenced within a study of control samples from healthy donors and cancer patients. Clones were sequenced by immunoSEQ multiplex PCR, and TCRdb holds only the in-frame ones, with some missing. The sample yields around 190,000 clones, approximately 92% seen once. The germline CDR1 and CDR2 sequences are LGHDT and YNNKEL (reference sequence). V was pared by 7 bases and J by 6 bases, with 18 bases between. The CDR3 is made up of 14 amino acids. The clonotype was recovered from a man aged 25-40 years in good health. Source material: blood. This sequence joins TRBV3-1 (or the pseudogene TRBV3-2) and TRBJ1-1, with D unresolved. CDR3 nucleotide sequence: TGTGCCAGCAACTCTATCGGTTTCCCACCTGAAGCTTTCTTT. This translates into CASNSIGFPPEAFF.